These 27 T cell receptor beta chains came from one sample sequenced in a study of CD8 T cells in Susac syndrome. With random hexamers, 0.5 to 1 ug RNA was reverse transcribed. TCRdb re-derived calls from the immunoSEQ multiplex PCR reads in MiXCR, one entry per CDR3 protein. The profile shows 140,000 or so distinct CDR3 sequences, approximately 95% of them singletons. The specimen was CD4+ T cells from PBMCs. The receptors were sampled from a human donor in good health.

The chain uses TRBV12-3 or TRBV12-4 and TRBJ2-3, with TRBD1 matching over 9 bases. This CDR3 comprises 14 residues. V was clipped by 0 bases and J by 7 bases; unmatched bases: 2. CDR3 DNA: TGTGCCAGCAGTTTAGCTGGACAGGGGTATACGCAGTATTTT. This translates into CASSLAGQGYTQYF.

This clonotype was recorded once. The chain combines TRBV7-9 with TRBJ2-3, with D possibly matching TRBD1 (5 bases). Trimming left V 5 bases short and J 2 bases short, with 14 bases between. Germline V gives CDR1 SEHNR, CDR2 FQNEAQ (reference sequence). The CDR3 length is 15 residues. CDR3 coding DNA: TGTGCCAGCAGCCTTCTAGGGGTTAACACAGATACGCAGTATTTT. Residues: CASSLLGVNTDTQYF.

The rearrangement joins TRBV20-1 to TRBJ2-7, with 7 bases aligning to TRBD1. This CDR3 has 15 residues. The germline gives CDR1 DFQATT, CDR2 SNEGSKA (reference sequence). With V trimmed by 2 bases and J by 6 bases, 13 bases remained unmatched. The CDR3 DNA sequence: TGCAGTGCTAGATCCTCAGGGACAGTCCAGGCCGAGCAGTACTTC. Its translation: CSARSSGTVQAEQYF.

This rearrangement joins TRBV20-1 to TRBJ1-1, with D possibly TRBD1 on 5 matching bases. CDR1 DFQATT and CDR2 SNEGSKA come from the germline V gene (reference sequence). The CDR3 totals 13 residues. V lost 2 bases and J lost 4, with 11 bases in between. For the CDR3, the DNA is TGCAGTGCTAGATCCGGGGGGGGCACTGAAGCTTTCTTT. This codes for CSARSGGGTEAFF.

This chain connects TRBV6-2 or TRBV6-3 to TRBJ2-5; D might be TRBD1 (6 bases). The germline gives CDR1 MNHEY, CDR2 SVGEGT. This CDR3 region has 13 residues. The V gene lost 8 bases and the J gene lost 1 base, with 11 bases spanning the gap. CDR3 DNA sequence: TGTGCCAGCGGCCGGACAGTCCAAGAGACCCAGTACTTC. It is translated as CASGRTVQETQYF.

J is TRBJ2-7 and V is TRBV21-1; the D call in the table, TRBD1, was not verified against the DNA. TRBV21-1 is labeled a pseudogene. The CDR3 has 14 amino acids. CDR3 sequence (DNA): TGTGCCAGCAGCGAAAAGACAGGGTCCTACGAGCAGTACTTC. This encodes CASSEKTGSYEQYF.

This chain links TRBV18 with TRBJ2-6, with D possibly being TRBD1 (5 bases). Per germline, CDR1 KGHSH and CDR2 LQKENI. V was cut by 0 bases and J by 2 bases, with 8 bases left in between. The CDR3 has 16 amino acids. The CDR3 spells CASSPPRRAGANVLTF. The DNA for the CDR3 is TGTGCCAGCTCACCACCGCGCAGGGCTGGGGCCAACGTCCTGACTTTC.

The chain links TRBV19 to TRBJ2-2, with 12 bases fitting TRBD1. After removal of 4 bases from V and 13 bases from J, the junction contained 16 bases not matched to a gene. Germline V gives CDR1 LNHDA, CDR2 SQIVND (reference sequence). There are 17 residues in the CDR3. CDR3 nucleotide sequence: TGTGCCAGTAGTACTCATTCTGTTCGGGACAGGGGGCGCGGGCTGTTTTTT. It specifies CASSTHSVRDRGRGLFF.

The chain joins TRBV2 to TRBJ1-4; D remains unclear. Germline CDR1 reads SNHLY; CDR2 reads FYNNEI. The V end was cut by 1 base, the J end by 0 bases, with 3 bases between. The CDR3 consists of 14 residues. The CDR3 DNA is TGTGCCAGCAGTGAAGTCACAACTAATGAAAAACTGTTTTTT. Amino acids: CASSEVTTNEKLFF.

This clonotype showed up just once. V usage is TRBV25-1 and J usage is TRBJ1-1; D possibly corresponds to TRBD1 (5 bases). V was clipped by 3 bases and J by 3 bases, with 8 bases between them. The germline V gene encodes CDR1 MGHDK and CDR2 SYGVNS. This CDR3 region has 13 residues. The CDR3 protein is CASSDREDTEAFF. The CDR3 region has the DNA TGTGCCAGCAGTGACAGGGAGGACACTGAAGCTTTCTTT.

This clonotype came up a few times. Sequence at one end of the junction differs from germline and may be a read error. The CDR3 reads CASSFGTQETQYF. The CDR3 DNA reads TGTGCTAGCAGCTTTGGCACCCAAGAGACCCAGTACTTC. The V and J genes are TRBV7-7 and TRBJ2-5; no reliable D call. The CDR3 is 13 amino acids. The germline V gene has CDR1 SSHAT and CDR2 FNYEAQ (reference sequence).

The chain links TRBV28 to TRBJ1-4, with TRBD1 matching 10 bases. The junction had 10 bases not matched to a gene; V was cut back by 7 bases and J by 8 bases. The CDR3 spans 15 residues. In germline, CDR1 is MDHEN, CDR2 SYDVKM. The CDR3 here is CASTTGGQGNEKLFF. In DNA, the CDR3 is TGTGCCAGCACCACAGGGGGACAGGGGAACGAAAAACTGTTTTTT.

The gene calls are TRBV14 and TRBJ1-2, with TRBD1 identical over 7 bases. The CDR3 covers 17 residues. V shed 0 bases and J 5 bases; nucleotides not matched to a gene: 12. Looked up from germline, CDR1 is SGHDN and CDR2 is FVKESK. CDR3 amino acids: CASSQELAGTVEYGYTF. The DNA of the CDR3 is TGTGCCAGCAGCCAAGAACTCGCCGGGACAGTTGAGTATGGCTACACCTTC.

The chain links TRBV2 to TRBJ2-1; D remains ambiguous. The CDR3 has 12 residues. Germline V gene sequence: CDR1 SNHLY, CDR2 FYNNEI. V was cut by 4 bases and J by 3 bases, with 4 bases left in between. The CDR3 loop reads CASSGNYNEQFF. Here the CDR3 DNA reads TGTGCCAGCAGTGGGAACTACAATGAGCAGTTCTTC. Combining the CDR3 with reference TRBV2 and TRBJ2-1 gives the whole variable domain EPEVTQTPSHQVTQMGQEVILRCVPISNHLYFYWYRQILGQKVEFLVSFYNNEISEKSEIFDDQFSVERPDGSNFTLKIRSTKLEDSAMYFCASSGNYNEQFFGPGTRLTVL.

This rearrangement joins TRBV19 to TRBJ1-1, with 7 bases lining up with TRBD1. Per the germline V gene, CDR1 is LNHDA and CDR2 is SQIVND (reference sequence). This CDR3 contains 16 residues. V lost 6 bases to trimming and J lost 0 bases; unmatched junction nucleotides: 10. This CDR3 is CASRTVLDRLNTEAFF. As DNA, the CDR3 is TGTGCCAGTAGGACCGTTCTGGACAGGCTGAACACTGAAGCTTTCTTT. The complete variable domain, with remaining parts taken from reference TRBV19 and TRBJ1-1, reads DGGITQSPKYLFRKEGQNVTLSCEQNLNHDAMYWYRQDPGQGLRLIYYSQIVNDFQKGDIAEGYSVSREKKESFPLTVTSAQKNPTAFYLCASRTVLDRLNTEAFFGQGTRLTVV.

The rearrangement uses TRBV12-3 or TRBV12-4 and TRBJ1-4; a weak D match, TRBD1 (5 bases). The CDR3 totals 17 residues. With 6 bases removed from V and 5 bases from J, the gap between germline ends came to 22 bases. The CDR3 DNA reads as TGTGCCAGCAGCCGCATCCGGGACCCCAGGCTGAATGAAAAACTGTTTTTT. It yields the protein CASSRIRDPRLNEKLFF.

CDR3 sequence reads: CASRGTGWETQYF. As DNA, the CDR3 is TGTGCCAGCAGAGGGACAGGGTGGGAGACCCAGTACTTC. The chain links TRBV5-4 to TRBJ2-5; 9 bases match TRBD1. CDR3 size: 13 residues. The trim removed 5 bases at V and 5 bases at J, leaving 4 bases unmatched. Germline V gene lookup returns CDR1 SGHNT and CDR2 YYREEE (reference sequence).

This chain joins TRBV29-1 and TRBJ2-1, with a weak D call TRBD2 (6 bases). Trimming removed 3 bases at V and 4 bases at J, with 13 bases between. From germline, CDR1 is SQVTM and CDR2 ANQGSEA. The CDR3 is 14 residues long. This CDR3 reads CSVDERAGYNEQFF. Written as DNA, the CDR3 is TGCAGCGTTGATGAGCGGGCCGGGTACAATGAGCAGTTCTTC.

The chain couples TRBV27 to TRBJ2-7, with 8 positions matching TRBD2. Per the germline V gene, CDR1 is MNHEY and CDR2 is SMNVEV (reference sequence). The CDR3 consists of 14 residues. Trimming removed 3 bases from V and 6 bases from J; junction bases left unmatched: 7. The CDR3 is CASSLSLAVSEQYF. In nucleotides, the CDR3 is TGTGCCAGCAGTTTGTCACTAGCGGTCTCCGAGCAGTACTTC.

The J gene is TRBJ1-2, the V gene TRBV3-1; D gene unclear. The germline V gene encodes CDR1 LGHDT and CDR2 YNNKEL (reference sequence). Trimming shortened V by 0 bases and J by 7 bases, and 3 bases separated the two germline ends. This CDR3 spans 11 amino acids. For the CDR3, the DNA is TGTGCCAGCAGCCAAGAAGGTGGCTACACCTTC. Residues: CASSQEGGYTF.

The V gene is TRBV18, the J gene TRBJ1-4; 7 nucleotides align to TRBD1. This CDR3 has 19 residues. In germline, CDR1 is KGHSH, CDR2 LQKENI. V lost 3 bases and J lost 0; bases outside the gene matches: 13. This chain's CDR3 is CASSPLQTGRRATNEKLFF. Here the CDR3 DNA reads TGTGCCAGCTCACCCCTCCAGACAGGGAGGAGGGCAACTAATGAAAAACTGTTTTTT.

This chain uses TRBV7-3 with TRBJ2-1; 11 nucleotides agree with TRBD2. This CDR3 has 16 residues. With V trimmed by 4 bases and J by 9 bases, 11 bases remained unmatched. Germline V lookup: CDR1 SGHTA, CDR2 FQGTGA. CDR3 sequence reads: CASSSTPTSGKGEQFF. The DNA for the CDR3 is TGTGCCAGCAGCTCCACACCGACTAGCGGGAAGGGTGAGCAGTTCTTC. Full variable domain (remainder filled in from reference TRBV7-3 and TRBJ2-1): GAGVSQTPSNKVTEKGKYVELRCDPISGHTALYWYRQSLGQGPEFLIYFQGTGAADDSGLPNDRFFAVRPEGSVSTLKIQRTERGDSAVYLCASSSTPTSGKGEQFFGPGTRLTVL.

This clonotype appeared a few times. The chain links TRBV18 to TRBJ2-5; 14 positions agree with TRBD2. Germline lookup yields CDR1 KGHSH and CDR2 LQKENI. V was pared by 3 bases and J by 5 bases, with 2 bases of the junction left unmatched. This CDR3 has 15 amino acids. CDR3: CASSPGLAGVETQYF. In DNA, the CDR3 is TGTGCCAGCTCACCGGGACTAGCGGGAGTTGAGACCCAGTACTTC. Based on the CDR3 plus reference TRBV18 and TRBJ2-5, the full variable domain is NAGVMQNPRHLVRRRGQEARLRCSPMKGHSHVYWYRQLPEEGLKFMVYLQKENIIDESGMPKERFSAEFPKEGPSILRIQQVVRGDSAAYFCASSPGLAGVETQYFGPGTRLLVL.

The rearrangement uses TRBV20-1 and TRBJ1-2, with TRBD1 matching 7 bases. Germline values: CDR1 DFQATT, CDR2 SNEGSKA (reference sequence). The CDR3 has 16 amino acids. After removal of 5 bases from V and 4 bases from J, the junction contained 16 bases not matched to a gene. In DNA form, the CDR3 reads TGCAGTGCTTACGCCGGGACAGACCCCGCCGTCTATGGCTACACCTTC. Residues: CSAYAGTDPAVYGYTF.

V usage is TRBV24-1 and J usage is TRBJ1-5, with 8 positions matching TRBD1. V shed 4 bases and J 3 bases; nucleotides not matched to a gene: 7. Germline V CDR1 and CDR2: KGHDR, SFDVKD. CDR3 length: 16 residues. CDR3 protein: CATSEGGTGNNQPQHF. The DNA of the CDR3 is TGTGCCACCAGTGAGGGCGGGACAGGAAACAATCAGCCCCAGCATTTT.

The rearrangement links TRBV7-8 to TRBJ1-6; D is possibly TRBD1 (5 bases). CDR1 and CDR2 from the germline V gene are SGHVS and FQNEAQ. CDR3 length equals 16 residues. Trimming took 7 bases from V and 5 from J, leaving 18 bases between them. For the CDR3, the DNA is TGTGCCAGCAAACGGGGGTATAAGCAAGATAATTCACCCCTCCACTTT. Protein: CASKRGYKQDNSPLHF.

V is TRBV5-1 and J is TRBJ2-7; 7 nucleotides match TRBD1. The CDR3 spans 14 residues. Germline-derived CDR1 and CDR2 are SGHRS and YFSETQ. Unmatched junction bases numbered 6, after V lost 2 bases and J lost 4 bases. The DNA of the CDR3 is TGCGCCAGCAGCTTTACAGGGGAAGGATACGAGCAGTACTTC. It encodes CASSFTGEGYEQYF.